This T cell receptor beta chain was sequenced in a study of T cell responses to AZD1222 COVID-19 vaccine. Study-wide results and caveats: Donor demographics were predominantly white British with a female majority; clonal diversity may be underestimated. Spike-specific TCR breadth and depth rose after two AZD1222 doses. Only a handful of AZD1222 recipients, about six in all, had baseline seropositivity.

The assay was immunoSEQ multiplex PCR, and TCRdb's table has in-frame clones only and misses some. The data contain 150,000 to 200,000 clones, roughly nine tenths of them seen just once; the ten biggest clones take up approximately 1.2%. The CDR3 totals 14 residues. Germline CDR1 ENHRY, CDR2 SYGVKD. Trimming removed 6 bases from V and 6 bases from J; junction bases left unmatched: 6. Worth noting for this clone: Antigen: not known.

The sequencing used peripheral blood, collected 28 days after the second AZD1222 dose. The chain joins TRBV10-3 to TRBJ1-4; 8 bases map to TRBD1. The sequence was obtained from an adult who received the AZD1222 COVID-19 vaccine. CDR3 DNA: TGTGCCATCAGGGGGGACAGGCCCTATGAAAAACTGTTTTTT. It encodes CAIRGDRPYEKLFF.